The 28 T cell receptor beta chains below come from one sample, sequenced in a study of blood T cell repertoires in COVID-19. Only in-frame clones appear in the TCRdb table, and some are missing; sequencing was by immunoSEQ multiplex PCR. The data hold about 330,000 clones, with around 90% observed a single time. Source material: PBMCs or T cells enriched from blood (not recorded which). The receptors were gathered from a woman younger than 45 who had recovered from COVID-19.

The gene calls are TRBV25-1 and TRBJ2-7; perhaps TRBD1 as D (6 bases). The CDR3 is made up of 11 amino acids. Germline CDR1 reads MGHDK; CDR2 reads SYGVNS. Trimming pared 4 bases from V and 6 bases from J, leaving 7 bases between. The CDR3 region is CASSGTVEQYF. The CDR3, as DNA: TGTGCCAGCAGTGGGACAGTCGAGCAGTACTTC.

The chain carries TRBV7-2 and TRBJ2-7, with a possible D match to TRBD2 (6 bases). The CDR3 is 13 residues long. Trimming shortened V by 3 bases and J by 6 bases, and 12 bases separated the two germline ends. Germline V gives CDR1 SGHTA, CDR2 FQGNSA. The CDR3 here is CASSFKRVSEQYF. CDR3 sequence (DNA): TGTGCCAGCAGCTTTAAGCGGGTATCCGAGCAGTACTTC. Together with reference TRBV7-2 and TRBJ2-7, the CDR3 gives the full variable domain: GAGVSQSPSNKVTEKGKDVELRCDPISGHTALYWYRQSLGQGLEFLIYFQGNSAPDKSGLPSDRFSAERTGGSVSTLTIQRTQQEDSAVYLCASSFKRVSEQYFGPGTRLTVT.

The chain carries TRBV12-3 or TRBV12-4 and TRBJ2-2; possible D gene TRBD1, 5 bases. Trimming removed 8 bases from V and 6 bases from J, with 10 bases in between. The CDR3 covers 12 residues. In nucleotides, the CDR3 is TGTGCCAGCCGAGAGACAGCCGGGGAGCTGTTTTTT. It encodes CASRETAGELFF.

CDR3 residues: CASSSGQAKNIQYF. The CDR3 nucleotides are TGTGCCAGCAGCTCGGGACAGGCCAAAAACATTCAGTACTTC. The chain uses TRBV7-9 and TRBJ2-4; 7 positions agree with TRBD1. This CDR3 has 14 amino acids. CDR1 and CDR2 (germline): SEHNR, FQNEAQ (reference sequence). V shed 4 bases, J shed 1 base, and the junction held 1 base outside the gene matches.

The rearrangement links TRBV2 to TRBJ1-2, with 8 bases identical to TRBD1. Germline CDR1 reads SNHLY; CDR2 reads FYNNEI. The length of the CDR3 is 17 residues. V lost 6 bases, J lost 0 bases, and 12 bases stayed unmatched. The DNA of the CDR3 is TGTGCCAGCAGCCGGACTAAAAGGACAGGGTCTAACTATGGCTACACCTTC. This gives the protein CASSRTKRTGSNYGYTF.

The chain has TRBV19 and TRBJ1-2; 10 nucleotides align to TRBD1. There are 14 residues in the CDR3. From germline, CDR1 is LNHDA and CDR2 SQIVND (reference sequence). The V gene end was trimmed by 5 bases and the J gene end by 5 bases; junction bases not matched to a gene: 5. CDR3 sequence (DNA): TGTGCCAGTAGTCCTGGACAGGGGGAATATGGCTACACCTTC. Encoded protein: CASSPGQGEYGYTF. Drawing the rest from reference TRBV19 and TRBJ1-2, the complete variable domain is DGGITQSPKYLFRKEGQNVTLSCEQNLNHDAMYWYRQDPGQGLRLIYYSQIVNDFQKGDIAEGYSVSREKKESFPLTVTSAQKNPTAFYLCASSPGQGEYGYTFGSGTRLTVV.

The V call is TRBV6-2 or TRBV6-3, the J call TRBJ2-7; TRBD2 matches 8 bases. Trimming removed 6 bases from V and 2 bases from J; junction bases left unmatched: 6. Germline-derived CDR1 and CDR2 are MNHEY and SVGEGT. This CDR3 is built from 14 residues. CDR3 nucleotides: TGTGCCAGCAGCCTTAGGCGGGGGGCCTACGAGCAGTACTTC. Translation: CASSLRRGAYEQYF.

The rearrangement uses TRBV5-1 and TRBJ1-4; TRBD1 aligns across 8 bases. Germline loops: CDR1 SGHRS, CDR2 YFSETQ. The CDR3 covers 14 residues. V lost 4 bases and J lost 8; bases outside the gene matches: 7. The CDR3 loop reads CASSTTGEKEKLFF. CDR3 DNA: TGCGCCAGCAGCACGACAGGGGAGAAGGAAAAACTGTTTTTT.

The rearrangement uses TRBV2 and TRBJ2-1; 9 bases match TRBD2. The germline V gene has CDR1 SNHLY and CDR2 FYNNEI. The V segment lost 7 bases and the J segment 7 bases; nucleotides outside the gene matches: 17. This CDR3 contains 17 residues. CDR3 in amino acids: CASTLMPSGGLGNEQFF. CDR3 DNA sequence: TGTGCCAGCACCCTTATGCCCAGCGGGGGGCTAGGAAATGAGCAGTTCTTC.

CDR3: CASSPQTSGGAYTQYF. The CDR3 nucleotides are TGTGCCAGCAGCCCCCAGACTAGCGGGGGGGCGTATACGCAGTATTTT. V gene TRBV3-1 (or the pseudogene TRBV3-2) combines with J gene TRBJ2-3, with TRBD2 matching over 14 bases. The CDR3 loop spans 16 amino acids. Germline CDR1 reads LGHDT; CDR2 reads YNNKEL (reference sequence). Trimming at V came to 4 bases and at J to 7 bases, leaving 7 bases not matched to a gene.

This rearrangement joins TRBV18 to TRBJ1-5; TRBD1 might be the D (5 bases). Germline V gene sequence: CDR1 KGHSH, CDR2 LQKENI. V shed 2 bases and J shed 1 base, with 9 bases lying between them. This CDR3 region has 15 residues. CDR3 sequence: CASSPDRQSNQPQHF. The CDR3 DNA reads TGTGCCAGCTCACCAGACAGACAGAGCAATCAGCCCCAGCATTTT.

This clone was recorded at least ten times. The V call is TRBV18, the J call TRBJ1-5; D uncertain. The germline CDR1 and CDR2 sequences are KGHSH and LQKENI. CDR3 size: 13 residues. Trimming pared 2 bases from V and 9 bases from J, leaving 11 bases between. Written as DNA, the CDR3 is TGTGCCAGCTCACCATCCAGGTTAAGGCCCCAGCATTTT. Its protein product is CASSPSRLRPQHF.

In this sample, this clone turned up once. The chain employs TRBV7-2 and TRBJ2-7; 7 bases map to TRBD1. The CDR3 covers 14 residues. Germline lookup yields CDR1 SGHTA and CDR2 FQGNSA. V lost 3 bases, J lost 3 bases, and 5 bases stayed unmatched. CDR3 residues: CASSFTSGGYEQYF. In DNA, the CDR3 is TGTGCCAGCAGCTTTACGTCAGGGGGCTACGAGCAGTACTTC.

The chain joins TRBV7-8 to TRBJ2-3; the D is unclear. This CDR3 spans 14 amino acids. CDR1 is SGHVS and CDR2 is FQNEAQ in the germline V gene. Deletions cut 4 bases from V and 2 bases from J, with 10 bases between. CDR3: CASSYPRLTDTQYF. CDR3 sequence (DNA): TGTGCCAGCAGCTACCCTAGGCTCACAGATACGCAGTATTTT. The full variable domain, completed using reference TRBV7-8 and TRBJ2-3, is GAGVSQSPRYKVAKRGQDVALRCDPISGHVSLFWYQQALGQGPEFLTYFQNEAQLDKSGLPSDRFFAERPEGSVSTLKIQRTQQEDSAVYLCASSYPRLTDTQYFGPGTRLTVL.

This chain joins TRBV20-1 and TRBJ2-1; 7 nucleotides align to TRBD2. Germline CDR1 reads DFQATT; CDR2 reads SNEGSKA (reference sequence). V lost 3 bases to trimming and J lost 4 bases; unmatched junction nucleotides: 12. CDR3 length: 16 residues. The CDR3 nucleotides are TGCAGTGCTAGTCCCTCACTAGCGACGGGTTACAATGAGCAGTTCTTC. Protein sequence: CSASPSLATGYNEQFF.

The chain couples TRBV19 to TRBJ2-1; 8 positions match TRBD2. Germline CDR1 is LNHDA and CDR2 is SQIVND (reference sequence). The CDR3 totals 16 residues. V shed 6 bases, J shed 0 bases, and the junction held 7 bases outside the gene matches. The CDR3 DNA reads TGTGCCAGTAGACCTAGCGGGTTCAGCTCCTACAATGAGCAGTTCTTC. This encodes CASRPSGFSSYNEQFF.

In the case of this clone: The junction differs from germline at one of its ends, possibly a read error. J is TRBJ1-2 and V is TRBV24-1; D call uncertain. Germline V CDR1 and CDR2: KGHDR, SFDVKD. The length of the CDR3 is 13 residues. The CDR3 reads CATSERDSEGYTF. CDR3 coding DNA: TGTGCCACAAGTGAGAGGGATTCGGAAGGCTACACCTTC.

This chain uses TRBV18 with TRBJ2-5; the match to TRBD2 covers 7 bases. Losses at the gene ends were 3 bases for V and 3 bases for J; bases not matched to a gene: 10. The CDR3 is made up of 16 amino acids. Germline loops: CDR1 KGHSH, CDR2 LQKENI. In DNA form, the CDR3 reads TGTGCCAGCTCACCGCAGGCCCCCGGGGGGAAAGAGACCCAGTACTTC. Translated, it gives CASSPQAPGGKETQYF. The whole variable domain, filled in from reference TRBV18 and TRBJ2-5, reads NAGVMQNPRHLVRRRGQEARLRCSPMKGHSHVYWYRQLPEEGLKFMVYLQKENIIDESGMPKERFSAEFPKEGPSILRIQQVVRGDSAAYFCASSPQAPGGKETQYFGPGTRLLVL.

The chain combines TRBV27 with TRBJ1-2; 8 bases map to TRBD1. The CDR3 has 12 residues. Germline CDR1 is MNHEY and CDR2 is SMNVEV (reference sequence). V was clipped by 5 bases and J by 8 bases; unmatched bases: 4. The CDR3 loop reads CASSRQGSGYTF. In DNA form, the CDR3 reads TGTGCCAGCAGTAGACAGGGGAGCGGCTACACCTTC.

The gene calls are TRBV11-3 and TRBJ2-3, with 13 positions matching TRBD2. The CDR3 consists of 19 residues. Germline assignment: CDR1 SGHNT and CDR2 YENEEA. V dropped 2 bases and J dropped 6; count of bases not matched to a gene: 14. Here the CDR3 DNA reads TGTGCCAGCAGCTTAATCCCGCCCGGACTAGCGGGGGTTAGGGATACGCAGTATTTT. Residues: CASSLIPPGLAGVRDTQYF.

This clone has just one count. V gene TRBV7-2 combines with J gene TRBJ2-7; D uncertain. In germline, CDR1 is SGHTA, CDR2 FQGNSA. V lost 5 bases, J lost 1 base, and 9 bases lay in between. The CDR3 runs to 13 residues. The CDR3 DNA follows: TGTGCCAGCAGCGAAATCCGGTCCTACGAGCAGTACTTC. This codes for CASSEIRSYEQYF.

V gene TRBV16 combines with J gene TRBJ2-5, with 8 nucleotides matching TRBD2. Trimming removed 6 bases from V and 2 bases from J; junction bases left unmatched: 11. This CDR3 spans 16 amino acids. The germline V gene has CDR1 KGHSY and CDR2 FQNENV. CDR3 in DNA: TGTGCCAGCAGTCTTCGTCCGGGACTAGGACAAGAGACCCAGTACTTC. Its translation: CASSLRPGLGQETQYF.

This rearrangement joins TRBV20-1 to TRBJ2-7; D is perhaps TRBD1 (6 bases). Trimming stripped 3 bases from V and 3 bases from J, with 18 bases between. CDR3 length: 15 residues. Germline V gene data show CDR1 as DFQATT and CDR2 as SNEGSKA (reference sequence). CDR3 region: CSASRGTEVHYEQYF. The DNA for the CDR3 is TGCAGTGCTAGTAGGGGGACGGAAGTCCACTACGAGCAGTACTTC.

The rearrangement joins TRBV20-1 to TRBJ2-7; 8 nucleotides align to TRBD2. This CDR3 comprises 13 residues. Germline loops: CDR1 DFQATT, CDR2 SNEGSKA (reference sequence). J gave up 4 bases and V 6 bases, and 8 bases lay outside the gene matches. The CDR3 bases are TGCAGTGCCAGTCCGGGAGGGCGGTACGAGCAGTACTTC. Residues: CSASPGGRYEQYF.

The gene calls are TRBV28 and TRBJ1-2; 8 nucleotides align to TRBD1. Germline trimming cut 7 bases from V and 4 bases from J; bases unmatched to any gene: 5. The CDR3 length is 13 residues. Germline CDR1 and CDR2: MDHEN and SYDVKM. This CDR3 is CASTLTGGYGYTF. CDR3 nucleotide sequence: TGTGCCAGCACCTTAACAGGGGGCTATGGCTACACCTTC.

This clone was seen only a few times. The chain joins TRBV5-1 to TRBJ2-2; 8 bases are a match to TRBD1. V shed 2 bases, J shed 4 bases, and the junction held 13 bases outside the gene matches. Germline V gene sequence: CDR1 SGHRS, CDR2 YFSETQ. CDR3 size: 18 residues. The CDR3 is CASSLPTRGRAGTGELFF. CDR3 DNA sequence: TGCGCCAGCAGCTTACCTACCAGGGGGCGGGCAGGCACCGGGGAGCTGTTTTTT.

This chain connects TRBV24-1 to TRBJ1-2, with D perhaps TRBD1 (6 bases). V was clipped by 3 bases and J by 7 bases, with 11 bases between them. This CDR3 has 13 residues. CDR1 is KGHDR and CDR2 is SFDVKD in the germline V gene. CDR3 nucleotide sequence: TGTGCCACCAGTGATCTACAGGGTAGTGGCTACACCTTC. This codes for CATSDLQGSGYTF.

The chain has TRBV11-2 and TRBJ2-4, with D possibly TRBD1 on 5 matching bases. CDR3 length: 18 residues. V lost 4 bases, J lost 0 bases, and 19 bases lay in between. CDR1 and CDR2 from the germline V gene are SGHAT and FQNNGV. CDR3 in amino acids: CASSSIKGLWLAKNIQYF. DNA of the CDR3: TGTGCCAGCAGCTCCATCAAGGGGTTATGGCTAGCCAAAAACATTCAGTACTTC.